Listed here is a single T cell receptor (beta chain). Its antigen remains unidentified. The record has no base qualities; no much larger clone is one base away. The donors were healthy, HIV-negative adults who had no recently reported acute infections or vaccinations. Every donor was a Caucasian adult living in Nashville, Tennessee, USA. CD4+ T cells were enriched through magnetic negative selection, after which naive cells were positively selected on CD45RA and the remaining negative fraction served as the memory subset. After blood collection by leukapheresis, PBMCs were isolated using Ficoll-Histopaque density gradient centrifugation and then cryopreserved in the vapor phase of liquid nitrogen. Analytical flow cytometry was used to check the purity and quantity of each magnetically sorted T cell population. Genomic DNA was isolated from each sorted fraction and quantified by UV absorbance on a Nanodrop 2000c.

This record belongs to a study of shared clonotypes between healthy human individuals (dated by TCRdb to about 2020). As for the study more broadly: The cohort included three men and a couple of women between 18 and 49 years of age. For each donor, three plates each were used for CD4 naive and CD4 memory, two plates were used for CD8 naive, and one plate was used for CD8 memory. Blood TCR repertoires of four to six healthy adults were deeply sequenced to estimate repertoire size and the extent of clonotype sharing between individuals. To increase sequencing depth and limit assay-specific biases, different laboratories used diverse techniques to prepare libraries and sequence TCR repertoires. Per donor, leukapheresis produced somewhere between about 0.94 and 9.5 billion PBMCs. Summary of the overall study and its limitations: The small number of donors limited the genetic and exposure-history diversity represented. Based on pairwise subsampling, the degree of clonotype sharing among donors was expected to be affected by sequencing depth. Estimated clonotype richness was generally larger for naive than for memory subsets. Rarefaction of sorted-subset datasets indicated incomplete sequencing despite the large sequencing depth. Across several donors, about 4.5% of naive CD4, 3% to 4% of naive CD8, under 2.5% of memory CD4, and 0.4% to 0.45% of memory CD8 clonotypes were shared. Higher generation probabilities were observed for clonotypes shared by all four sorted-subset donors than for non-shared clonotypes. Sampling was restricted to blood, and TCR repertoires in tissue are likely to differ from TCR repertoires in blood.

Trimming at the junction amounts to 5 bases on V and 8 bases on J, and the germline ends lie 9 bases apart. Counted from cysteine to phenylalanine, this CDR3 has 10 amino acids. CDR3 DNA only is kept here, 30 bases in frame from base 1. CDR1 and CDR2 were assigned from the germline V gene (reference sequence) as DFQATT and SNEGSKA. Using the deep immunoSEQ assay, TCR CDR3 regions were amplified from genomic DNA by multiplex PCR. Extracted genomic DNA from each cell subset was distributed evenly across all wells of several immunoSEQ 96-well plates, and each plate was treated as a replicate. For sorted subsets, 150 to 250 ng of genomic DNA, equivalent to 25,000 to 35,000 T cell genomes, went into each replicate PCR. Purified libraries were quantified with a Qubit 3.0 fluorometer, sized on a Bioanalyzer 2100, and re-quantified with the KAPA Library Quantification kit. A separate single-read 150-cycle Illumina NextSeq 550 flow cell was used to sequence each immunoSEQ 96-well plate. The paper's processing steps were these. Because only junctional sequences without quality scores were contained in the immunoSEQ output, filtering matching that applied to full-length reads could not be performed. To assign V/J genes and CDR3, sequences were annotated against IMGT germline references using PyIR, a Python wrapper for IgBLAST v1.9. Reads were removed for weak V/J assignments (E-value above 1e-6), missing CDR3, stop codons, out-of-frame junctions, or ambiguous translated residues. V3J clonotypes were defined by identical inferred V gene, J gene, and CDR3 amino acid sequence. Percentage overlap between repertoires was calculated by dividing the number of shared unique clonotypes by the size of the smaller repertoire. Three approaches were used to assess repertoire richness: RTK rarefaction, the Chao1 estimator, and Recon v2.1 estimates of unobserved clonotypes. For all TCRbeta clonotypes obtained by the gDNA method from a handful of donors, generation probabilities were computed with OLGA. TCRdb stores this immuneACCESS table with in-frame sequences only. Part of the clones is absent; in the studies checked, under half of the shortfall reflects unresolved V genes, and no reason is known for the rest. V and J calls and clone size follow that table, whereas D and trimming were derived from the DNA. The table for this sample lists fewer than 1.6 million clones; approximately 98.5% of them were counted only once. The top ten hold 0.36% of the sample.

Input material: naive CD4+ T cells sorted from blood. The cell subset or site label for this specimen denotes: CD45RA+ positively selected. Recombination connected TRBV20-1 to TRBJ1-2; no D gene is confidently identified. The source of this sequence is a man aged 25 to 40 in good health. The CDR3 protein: CSARSGGYTF. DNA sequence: TGCAGTGCTCGCAGTGGCGGCTACACCTTC.